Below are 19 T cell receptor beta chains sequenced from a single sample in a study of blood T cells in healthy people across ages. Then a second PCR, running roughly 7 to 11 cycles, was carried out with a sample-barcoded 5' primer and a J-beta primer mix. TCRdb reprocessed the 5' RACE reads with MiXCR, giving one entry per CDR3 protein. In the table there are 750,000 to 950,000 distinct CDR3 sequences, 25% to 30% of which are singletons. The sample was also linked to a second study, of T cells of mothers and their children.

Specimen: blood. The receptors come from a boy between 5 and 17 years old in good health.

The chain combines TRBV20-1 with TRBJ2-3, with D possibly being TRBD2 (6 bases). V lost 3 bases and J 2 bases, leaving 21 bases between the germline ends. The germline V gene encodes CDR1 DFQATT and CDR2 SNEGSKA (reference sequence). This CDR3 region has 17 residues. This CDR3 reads CSARPRGVAAITDTQYF. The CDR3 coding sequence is TGCAGTGCTAGGCCCCGCGGGGTAGCGGCAATCACAGATACGCAGTATTTT.

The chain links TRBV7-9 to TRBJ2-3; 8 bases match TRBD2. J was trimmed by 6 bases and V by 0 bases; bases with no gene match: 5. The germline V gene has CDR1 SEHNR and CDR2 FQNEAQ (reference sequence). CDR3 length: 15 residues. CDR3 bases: TGTGCCAGCAGCTTAGCTAGCGGGGAACGGGATACGCAGTATTTT. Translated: CASSLASGERDTQYF.

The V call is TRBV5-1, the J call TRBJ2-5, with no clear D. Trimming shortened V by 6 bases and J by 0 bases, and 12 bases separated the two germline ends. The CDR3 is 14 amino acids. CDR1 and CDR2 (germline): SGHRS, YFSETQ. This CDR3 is CASTLSGYQETQYF. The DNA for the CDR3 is TGCGCCAGCACCCTAAGTGGGTACCAAGAGACCCAGTACTTC. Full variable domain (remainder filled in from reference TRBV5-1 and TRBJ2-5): KAGVTQTPRYLIKTRGQQVTLSCSPISGHRSVSWYQQTPGQGLQFLFEYFSETQRNKGNFPGRFSGRQFSNSRSEMNVSTLELGDSALYLCASTLSGYQETQYFGPGTRLLVL.

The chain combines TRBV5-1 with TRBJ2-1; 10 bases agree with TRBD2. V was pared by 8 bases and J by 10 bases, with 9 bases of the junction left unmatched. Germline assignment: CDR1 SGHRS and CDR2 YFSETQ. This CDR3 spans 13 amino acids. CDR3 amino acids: CASPTSGRIEQFF. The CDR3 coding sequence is TGCGCCAGTCCGACTAGCGGGCGGATAGAGCAGTTCTTC.

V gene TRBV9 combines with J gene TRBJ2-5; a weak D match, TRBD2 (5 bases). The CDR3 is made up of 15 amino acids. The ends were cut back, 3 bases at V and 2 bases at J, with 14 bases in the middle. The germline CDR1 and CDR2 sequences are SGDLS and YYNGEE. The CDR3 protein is CASSAPGSGQETQYF. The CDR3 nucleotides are TGTGCCAGCAGCGCCCCGGGATCGGGGCAAGAGACCCAGTACTTC.

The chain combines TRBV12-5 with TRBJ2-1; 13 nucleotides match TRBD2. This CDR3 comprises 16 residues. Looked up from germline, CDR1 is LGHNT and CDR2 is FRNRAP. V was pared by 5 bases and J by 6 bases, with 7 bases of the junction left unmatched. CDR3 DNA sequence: TGTGCTAGTGGTGGGGGGACTAGCGGGGTCGGCAATGAGCAGTTCTTC. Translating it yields CASGGGTSGVGNEQFF.

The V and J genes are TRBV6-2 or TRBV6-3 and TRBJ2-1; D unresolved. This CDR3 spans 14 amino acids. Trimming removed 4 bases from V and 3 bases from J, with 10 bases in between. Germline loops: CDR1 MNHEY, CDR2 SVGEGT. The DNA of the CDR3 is TGTGCCAGCAGTTTCAGGCCAAACTACAATGAGCAGTTCTTC. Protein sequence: CASSFRPNYNEQFF.

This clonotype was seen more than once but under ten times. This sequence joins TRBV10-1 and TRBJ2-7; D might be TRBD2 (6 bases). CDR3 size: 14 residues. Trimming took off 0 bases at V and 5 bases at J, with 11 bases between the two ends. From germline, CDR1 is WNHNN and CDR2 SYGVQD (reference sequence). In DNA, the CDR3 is TGCGCCAGCAGTGAGTCGAGTGGAGGGAACGAGCAGTACTTC. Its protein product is CASSESSGGNEQYF.

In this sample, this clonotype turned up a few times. The CDR3 reads CASSPRRDEGANVLTF. As DNA, the CDR3 is TGTGCCAGCAGCCCAAGACGGGATGAGGGGGCCAACGTCCTGACTTTC. The chain couples TRBV9 to TRBJ2-6, with a tentative D call TRBD2 (5 bases). CDR1 and CDR2 from the germline V gene are SGDLS and YYNGEE. V lost 4 bases to trimming and J lost 4 bases, with 15 bases between them. This CDR3 spans 16 amino acids.

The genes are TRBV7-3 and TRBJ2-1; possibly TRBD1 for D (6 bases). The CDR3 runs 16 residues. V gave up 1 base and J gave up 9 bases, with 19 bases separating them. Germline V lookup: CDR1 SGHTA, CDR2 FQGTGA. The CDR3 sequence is CASSLNRNKGDGEQFF. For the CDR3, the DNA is TGTGCCAGCAGCTTAAACCGGAACAAGGGGGACGGTGAGCAGTTCTTC.

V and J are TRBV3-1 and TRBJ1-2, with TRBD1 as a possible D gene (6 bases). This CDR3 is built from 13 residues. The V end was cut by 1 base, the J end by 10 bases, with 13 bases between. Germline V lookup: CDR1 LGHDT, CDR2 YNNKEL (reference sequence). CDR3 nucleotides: TGTGCCAGCAGCCAAGCCCCCGGACAGAACTACACCTTC. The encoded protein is CASSQAPGQNYTF.

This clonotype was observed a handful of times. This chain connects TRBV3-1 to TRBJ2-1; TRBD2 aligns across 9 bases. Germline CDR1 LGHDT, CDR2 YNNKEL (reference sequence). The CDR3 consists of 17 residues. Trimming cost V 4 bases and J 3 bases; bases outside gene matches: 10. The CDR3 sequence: CASSRPSLAGNYNEQFF. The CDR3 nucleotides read TGTGCCAGCAGCCGACCCAGCCTAGCGGGGAACTACAATGAGCAGTTCTTC.

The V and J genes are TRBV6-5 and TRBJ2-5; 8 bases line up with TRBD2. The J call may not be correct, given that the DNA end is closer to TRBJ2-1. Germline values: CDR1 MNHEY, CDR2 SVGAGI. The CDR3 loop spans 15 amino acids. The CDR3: CASSLNAGGYNEQFF. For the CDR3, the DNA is TGTGCCAGCAGTCTTAACGCGGGGGGCTACAATGAGCAGTTCTTC.

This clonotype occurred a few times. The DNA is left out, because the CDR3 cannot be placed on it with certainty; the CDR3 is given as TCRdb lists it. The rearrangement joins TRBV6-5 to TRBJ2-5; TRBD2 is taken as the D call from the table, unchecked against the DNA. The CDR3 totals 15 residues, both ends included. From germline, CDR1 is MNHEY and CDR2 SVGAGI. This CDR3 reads CASSSSDYNYNEQFF.

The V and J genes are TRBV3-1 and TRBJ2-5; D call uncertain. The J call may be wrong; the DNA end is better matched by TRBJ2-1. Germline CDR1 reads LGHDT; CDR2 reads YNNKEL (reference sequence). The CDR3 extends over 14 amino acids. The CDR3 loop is CASSQAHLYNEQFF. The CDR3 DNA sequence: TGTGCCAGCAGCCAAGCACACCTCTACAATGAGCAGTTCTTC.

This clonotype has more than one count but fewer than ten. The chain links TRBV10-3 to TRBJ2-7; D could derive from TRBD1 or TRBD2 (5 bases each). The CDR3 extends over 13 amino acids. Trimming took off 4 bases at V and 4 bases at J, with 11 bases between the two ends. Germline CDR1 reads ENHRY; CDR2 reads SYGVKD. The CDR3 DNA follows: TGTGCCATCAGTGCACGGGGCGGATACGAGCAGTACTTC. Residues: CAISARGGYEQYF.

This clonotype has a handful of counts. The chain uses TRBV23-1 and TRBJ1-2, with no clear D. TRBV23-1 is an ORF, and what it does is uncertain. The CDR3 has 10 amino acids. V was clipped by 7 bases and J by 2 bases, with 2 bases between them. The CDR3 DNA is TGCGCCAGCAAAAACTATGGCTACACCTTC. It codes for CASKNYGYTF.

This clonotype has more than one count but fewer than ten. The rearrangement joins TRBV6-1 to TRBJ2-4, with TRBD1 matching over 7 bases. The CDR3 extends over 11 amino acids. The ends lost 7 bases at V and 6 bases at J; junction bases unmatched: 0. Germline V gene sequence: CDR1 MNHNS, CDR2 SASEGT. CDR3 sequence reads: CASNRGNIQYF. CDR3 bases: TGTGCCAGCAACAGGGGAAACATTCAGTACTTC.

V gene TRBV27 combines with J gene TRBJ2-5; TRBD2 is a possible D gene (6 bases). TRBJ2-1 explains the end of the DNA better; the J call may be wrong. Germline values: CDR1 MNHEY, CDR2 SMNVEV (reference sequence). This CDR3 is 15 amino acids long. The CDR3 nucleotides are TGTGCCAGCAGTTCAAACCCCGGGACTCTCAATGAGCAGTTCTTC. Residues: CASSSNPGTLNEQFF.